The 29 T cell receptor beta chains below come from one sample, sequenced in a study of cytomegalovirus exposure and HLA in healthy donors. Primers for the PCR totalled 60 Vbeta and 13 Jbeta. Generated by immunoSEQ multiplex PCR, the TCRdb table keeps only in-frame clones and is missing some. The sample holds under 250,000 clones; roughly four fifths are singletons and the top ten take 1.5% to 2%. The sequenced sample consisted of PBMCs. The receptor source for this set is a man aged 25 to 40 in good health and CMV-seronegative.

The V call is TRBV21-1, the J call TRBJ2-5; TRBD1, the table's D call, was not compared with the DNA. TRBV21-1 is designated a pseudogene. The CDR3 contains 15 residues. CDR3 in DNA: TGTGCCAGCAGTCTAGGAACCGACAGGGGAGAGACCCAGTACTTC. Translating gives CASSLGTDRGETQYF.

This clone was observed a single time. The chain recombines TRBV5-6 with TRBJ1-5; TRBD1 aligns across 8 bases. CDR3 length: 15 amino acids. The germline CDR1 and CDR2 sequences are SGHDT and YYEEEE. Trimming removed 0 bases from V and 6 bases from J; junction bases left unmatched: 5. CDR3 residues: CASSLAGGAGQPQHF. The CDR3 nucleotides read TGTGCCAGCAGCTTGGCAGGGGGCGCGGGTCAGCCCCAGCATTTT.

The genes are TRBV7-3 and TRBJ2-7; 8 bases match TRBD2. Per germline, CDR1 SGHTA and CDR2 FQGTGA. V lost 5 bases and J lost 5; bases outside the gene matches: 11. The CDR3 has 15 amino acids. CDR3: CASSLRPGLGHEQYF. The CDR3 DNA follows: TGTGCCAGCAGCCTACGCCCGGGACTAGGGCACGAGCAGTACTTC.

This clone was recorded once. V usage is TRBV10-2 and J usage is TRBJ2-5; D is perhaps TRBD2 (6 bases). V lost 7 bases to trimming and J lost 4 bases, with 13 bases between them. The V gene's germline CDR1 is WSHSY and CDR2 SAAADI. The CDR3 contains 13 residues. In nucleotides, the CDR3 is TGCGCCAGCACCGGACTAATACTAGAGACCCAGTACTTC. This codes for CASTGLILETQYF.

A remark on this clone: Since the CDR3 does not end with the conserved phenylalanine or tryptophan, this likely comes from a read error. The rearrangement links TRBV6-5 to TRBJ1-1; D is possibly TRBD1 (6 bases). The germline gives CDR1 MNHEY, CDR2 SVGAGI. This CDR3 is built from 14 residues. Trimming shortened V by 2 bases and J by 1 base, and 8 bases separated the two germline ends. In DNA form, the CDR3 reads TGTGCCAGCAGTTACCGCAGGGGGAACACTGAAGCTTTCCTT. This sequence encodes CASSYRRGNTEAFL.

This clone was recorded a few times. J is TRBJ2-1 and V is TRBV9, with a tentative D call TRBD2 (6 bases). The CDR3 loop spans 18 amino acids. Germline CDR1 SGDLS, CDR2 YYNGEE. The V end was cut by 4 bases, the J end by 2 bases, with 22 bases between. The CDR3 loop reads CASSSPRGEEGAYNEQFF. The CDR3 region has the DNA TGTGCCAGCAGCTCACCTCGCGGCGAGGAGGGCGCCTACAATGAGCAGTTCTTC.

The chain employs TRBV5-1 and TRBJ1-4; tentative D call: TRBD1 (5 bases). Germline V gene data show CDR1 as SGHRS and CDR2 as YFSETQ. V was clipped by 4 bases and J by 2 bases, with 9 bases between them. CDR3 length: 14 residues. CDR3 sequence reads: CASSRTLTNEKLFF. The CDR3 bases are TGCGCCAGCAGCCGGACACTTACTAATGAAAAACTGTTTTTT.

The genes are TRBV19 and TRBJ2-5, with D perhaps TRBD2 (5 bases). V lost 7 bases, J lost 0 bases, and 21 bases lay in between. Germline CDR1 reads LNHDA; CDR2 reads SQIVND (reference sequence). The CDR3 is made up of 17 amino acids. Written as DNA, the CDR3 is TGTGCCAGTACCCCCCGATCAAGAGCGGAAAACCAAGAGACCCAGTACTTC. This gives the protein CASTPRSRAENQETQYF.

The rearrangement uses TRBV20-1 and TRBJ2-7, with D perhaps TRBD2 (5 bases). Germline CDR1 reads DFQATT; CDR2 reads SNEGSKA (reference sequence). The CDR3 is 11 amino acids. The CDR3 DNA reads as TGCAGCTTAGAGGGCACCTACGAGCAGTACTTC. It codes for CSLEGTYEQYF.

Only one count was recorded for this clone. The CDR3 spells CASSLRDRGRVFF. As DNA, the CDR3 is TGTGCCAGCAGTTTAAGGGACAGGGGGCGAGTGTTTTTT. The rearrangement links TRBV28 to TRBJ1-4, with 12 bases aligning to TRBD1. The ends lost 2 bases at V and 15 bases at J; junction bases unmatched: 4. Looked up from germline, CDR1 is MDHEN and CDR2 is SYDVKM. This CDR3 spans 13 amino acids.

This clone was seen just once. This sequence joins TRBV28 and TRBJ2-7, with a possible D match to TRBD1 (5 bases). The CDR3 loop spans 15 amino acids. Germline-derived CDR1 and CDR2 are MDHEN and SYDVKM. Trimming left V 2 bases short and J 1 base short, with 12 bases between. The CDR3 DNA is TGTGCCAGCAGTTTACAGGGCCCTTTATCCTACGAGCAGTACTTC. Protein product: CASSLQGPLSYEQYF.

The chain carries TRBV9 and TRBJ2-5; D is perhaps TRBD2 (6 bases). The DNA end favors TRBJ2-7, so the J call may be wrong. Germline loops: CDR1 SGDLS, CDR2 YYNGEE. This CDR3 has 15 amino acids. CDR3 in DNA: TGTGCCAGCAGCCCCGGGACTGCAAGCTCCTACGAGCAGTACTTC. As protein: CASSPGTASSYEQYF.

V is TRBV7-2 and J is TRBJ2-2; TRBD2 matches at 10 bases. CDR3 size: 17 residues. Germline CDR1 reads SGHTA; CDR2 reads FQGNSA. V trimming: 0 bases; J trimming: 6 bases; junction bases outside the gene matches: 7. Here the CDR3 DNA reads TGTGCCAGCAGCTTAGCCGGGGCTAGCGGGAGTGCCGGGGAGCTGTTTTTT. As protein: CASSLAGASGSAGELFF.

The rearrangement links TRBV7-3 to TRBJ2-5; 7 nucleotides align to TRBD2. The CDR3 sequence is 15 residues long. Germline loops: CDR1 SGHTA, CDR2 FQGTGA. Trimming at V came to 3 bases and at J to 0 bases, leaving 4 bases not matched to a gene. CDR3 loop: CASSLSGAYQETQYF. The DNA of the CDR3 is TGTGCCAGCAGCTTGAGCGGGGCCTACCAAGAGACCCAGTACTTC.

The chain recombines TRBV5-5 with TRBJ2-7; 9 bases map to TRBD1. The germline gives CDR1 SGHKS, CDR2 YYEKEE (reference sequence). Unmatched junction bases numbered 9, after V lost 1 base and J lost 4 bases. CDR3 length: 16 amino acids. CDR3 amino acids: CASSLFPGQGLYEQYF. The DNA of the CDR3 is TGTGCCAGCAGCTTGTTCCCGGGACAGGGACTATACGAGCAGTACTTC.

The V gene is TRBV29-1, the J gene TRBJ2-7; 7 positions match TRBD2. Trimming cost V 1 base and J 0 bases; bases outside gene matches: 6. The CDR3 runs 15 residues. CDR1 and CDR2 (germline): SQVTM, ANQGSEA. CDR3 coding DNA: TGCAGCGTTGAAGGGCTAGCGGAGGGCTCCTACGAGCAGTACTTC. Its translation: CSVEGLAEGSYEQYF.

The table lists this clone with a few counts. J is TRBJ2-1 and V is TRBV27; TRBD1 aligns across 7 bases. In germline, CDR1 is MNHEY, CDR2 SMNVEV (reference sequence). The CDR3 has 14 residues. The V gene end was trimmed by 3 bases and the J gene end by 7 bases; junction bases not matched to a gene: 6. The CDR3 sequence: CASSFEGALNEQFF. As DNA, the CDR3 is TGTGCCAGCAGTTTTGAGGGGGCTTTAAATGAGCAGTTCTTC.

This chain uses TRBV5-1 with TRBJ2-4, with 7 bases matching TRBD1. Germline CDR1 and CDR2: SGHRS and YFSETQ. Losses at the gene ends were 3 bases for V and 0 bases for J; bases not matched to a gene: 15. The CDR3 length is 19 residues. The CDR3 is CASSWDPGQDTIAKNIQYF. The CDR3 DNA sequence: TGCGCCAGCAGCTGGGACCCCGGACAGGACACTATAGCCAAAAACATTCAGTACTTC. The whole variable domain, remainder taken from reference TRBV5-1 and TRBJ2-4, is KAGVTQTPRYLIKTRGQQVTLSCSPISGHRSVSWYQQTPGQGLQFLFEYFSETQRNKGNFPGRFSGRQFSNSRSEMNVSTLELGDSALYLCASSWDPGQDTIAKNIQYFGAGTRLSVL.

V is TRBV2 and J is TRBJ2-7, with 11 bases aligning to TRBD2. The CDR3 is made up of 16 amino acids. Unmatched junction bases numbered 6, after V lost 2 bases and J lost 3 bases. CDR1 SNHLY and CDR2 FYNNEI come from the germline V gene. The CDR3 region is CASSEISGRGNYEQYF. The CDR3 region has the DNA TGTGCCAGCAGTGAAATTAGCGGGAGGGGGAACTACGAGCAGTACTTC.

The chain links TRBV5-8 to TRBJ2-5, with 10 bases aligning to TRBD2. Germline loops: CDR1 SGHTS, CDR2 YDEGEE. The CDR3 has 16 residues. V lost 5 bases and J lost 7; bases outside the gene matches: 14. The CDR3 coding sequence is TGTGCCAGCAGTGGCGGGAGCGGGAGGGCCGTCGGGACCCAGTACTTC. Residues: CASSGGSGRAVGTQYF.

The chain is built from TRBV5-4 and TRBJ2-3, with D perhaps matching TRBD2 (6 bases). The CDR3 length is 15 residues. In germline, CDR1 is SGHNT, CDR2 YYREEE (reference sequence). Trimming stripped 0 bases from V and 1 base from J, with 9 bases between. The CDR3 loop reads CASSLAGVGTDTQYF. The CDR3 DNA sequence: TGTGCCAGCAGCTTGGCGGGAGTGGGCACAGATACGCAGTATTTT.

This clone was counted only a few times. The rearrangement links TRBV4-2 to TRBJ2-7; TRBD2 matches at 9 bases. Germline V gene data show CDR1 as LGHNA and CDR2 as YNFKEQ. The CDR3 consists of 20 residues. J lost 3 bases, V lost 0 bases, and 18 bases had no gene match. The CDR3 is CASSQEWGGAGGPIGYEQYF. The CDR3 region has the DNA TGTGCCAGCAGCCAAGAATGGGGAGGGGCGGGAGGGCCTATTGGCTACGAGCAGTACTTC.

The chain combines TRBV27 with TRBJ1-5; 8 nucleotides agree with TRBD1. This CDR3 has 17 residues. Per germline, CDR1 MNHEY and CDR2 SMNVEV (reference sequence). After removal of 5 bases from V and 4 bases from J, the junction contained 13 bases not matched to a gene. CDR3 in amino acids: CASSEYQGARDNQPQHF. The CDR3 DNA is TGTGCCAGCAGTGAATATCAGGGGGCCAGGGATAATCAGCCCCAGCATTTT.

The V and J genes are TRBV9 and TRBJ2-5; a possible D gene is TRBD2 (5 bases). The V gene lost 0 bases and the J gene lost 7 bases, with 16 bases spanning the gap. The CDR3 is 15 amino acids. Germline-derived CDR1 and CDR2 are SGDLS and YYNGEE. In DNA, the CDR3 is TGTGCCAGCAGCGTAGAGGAGCGGACCGCGGGGACCCAGTACTTC. Translating it yields CASSVEERTAGTQYF. Filled out from reference TRBV9 and TRBJ2-5, the complete variable domain reads DSGVTQTPKHLITATGQRVTLRCSPRSGDLSVYWYQQSLDQGLQFLIQYYNGEERAKGNILERFSAQQFPDLHSELNLSSLELGDSALYFCASSVEERTAGTQYFGPGTRLLVL.

The chain couples TRBV27 to TRBJ2-1, with 11 nucleotides matching TRBD2. This CDR3 has 15 residues. J was trimmed by 8 bases and V by 5 bases; bases with no gene match: 8. Germline assignment: CDR1 MNHEY and CDR2 SMNVEV (reference sequence). The DNA for the CDR3 is TGTGCCAGCAGTCGTAGCGGGAGGGCAGGTTATGAGCAGTTCTTC. Its protein is CASSRSGRAGYEQFF.

This clone was found many times. The V gene is TRBV6-1, the J gene TRBJ2-1, with D maybe TRBD1 (5 bases). V dropped 4 bases and J dropped 4 bases, with 11 bases sitting between them. Per the germline V gene, CDR1 is MNHNS and CDR2 is SASEGT. This CDR3 is 14 amino acids long. In DNA form, the CDR3 reads TGTGCCAGCAGTGCAGGGCTCGAATACAATGAGCAGTTCTTC. Protein sequence: CASSAGLEYNEQFF.

The genes are TRBV29-1 and TRBJ2-4; D uncertain. Germline V gives CDR1 SQVTM, CDR2 ANQGSEA. The V end was cut by 4 bases, the J end by 6 bases, with 7 bases between. This CDR3 spans 11 amino acids. The CDR3 coding sequence is TGCAGCGTTGTCACTGGAAACATTCAGTACTTC. Its protein is CSVVTGNIQYF.

The rearrangement joins TRBV5-8 to TRBJ1-2; no definite D call. The CDR3 runs 13 residues. The V end was cut by 4 bases, the J end by 4 bases, with 11 bases between. Germline CDR1 is SGHTS and CDR2 is YDEGEE. In DNA, the CDR3 is TGTGCCAGCAGCCGCACAGAGTTCTATGGCTACACCTTC. This translates into CASSRTEFYGYTF.

There are a few counts of this clone. The V and J genes are TRBV11-2 and TRBJ2-7, with D tentatively TRBD1 (6 bases). The CDR3 consists of 12 residues. From germline, CDR1 is SGHAT and CDR2 FQNNGV. The germline V and J ends were trimmed by 10 bases and 3 bases, with 13 bases remaining between them. In nucleotides, the CDR3 is TGTGCCATCCATGACAGGTTCTACGAGCAGTACTTC. It specifies CAIHDRFYEQYF.